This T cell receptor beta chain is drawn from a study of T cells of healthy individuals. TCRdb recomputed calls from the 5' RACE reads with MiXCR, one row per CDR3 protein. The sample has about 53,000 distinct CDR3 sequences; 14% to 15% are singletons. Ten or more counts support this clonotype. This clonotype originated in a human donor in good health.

The CDR3 DNA sequence: TGTGCCAGCTCACCAGTCCGGACGAGGGGGGGAAACACCATATATTTT. This sequence encodes CASSPVRTRGGNTIYF. This chain connects TRBV18 to TRBJ1-3; maybe TRBD1 (6 bases). V was clipped by 2 bases and J by 4 bases, with 15 bases between them. The CDR3 spans 16 residues. Germline assignment: CDR1 KGHSH and CDR2 LQKENI.